This T cell receptor (beta chain) was obtained from a study of regulatory T cells in long-lasting Graves disease. About this clonotype itself: The junction shows a germline mismatch at one end, possibly a read error.

This sample's time point: newly diagnosed GD, antithyroid drugs for less than 3 months. Construction of the TCR library relied on RNA isolated from PBMCs. According to the study, TCR beta libraries were built with iRepertoire HTBI primers and CDR3-region Arm-PCR. MiXCR, run by TCRdb on the multiplex PCR reads, gives a single entry per CDR3 protein. The data contain roughly 420,000 distinct CDR3 sequences, around 17% of them singletons. The CDR3 totals 19 residues. Germline V gene lookup returns CDR1 SGHNT and CDR2 YENEEA. These data also formed part of another study, on T cells in Graves' hyperthyroidism and ophthalmopathy. That publication notes: Patients counted as stable if ophthalmopathy did not develop within 18 months. First-round RT-PCR with HTBI primers amplified the TCR CDR3 region. Within blood appeared most thyroid clonotypes that had expanded above 0.001. The model predicted ophthalmopathy a median about 6.6 months before onset.

The specimen was peripheral blood mononuclear cells (PBMCs), collected at new diagnosis, from a patient treated with antithyroid drugs. The clonotype originates from a woman aged 18-29 years with Graves disease. V gene TRBV11-3 combines with J gene TRBJ2-2; D might be TRBD1 (6 bases). The CDR3 DNA reads as TGTACCAGCAGCTTAGTGCCCTGGCGAGGGGGTAAAAACACCGGGGAGCTGTTTTTT. It specifies CTSSLVPWRGGKNTGELFF. Full variable domain (rest looked up from reference TRBV11-3 and TRBJ2-2): EAGVVQSPRYKIIEKKQPVAFWCNPISGHNTLYWYLQNLGQGPELLIRYENEEAVDDSQLPKDRFSAERLKGVDSTLKIQPAELGDSAVYLCTSSLVPWRGGKNTGELFFGEGSRLTVL.